This TCR beta chain originates from a study of T cell responses to AZD1222 COVID-19 vaccine. Study observations and caveats: Close to half of all spike-specific TCRs reportedly target regions of the variants that are unmutated. Spike-specific TCRs gained breadth and depth after people received two AZD1222 doses. A mostly white British donor set with more females was recruited, and clonal diversity was possibly underestimated.

Notes on this clone: What it binds is not known.

The CDR3 runs to 10 residues. Germline assignment: CDR1 SEHNR and CDR2 FQNEAQ (reference sequence). V was cut by 2 bases and J by 6 bases, with 2 bases left in between. Libraries were prepared by immunoSEQ multiplex PCR; TCRdb keeps only in-frame clonotypes and omits some of them. The sample shows approximately 150,000 clones, 93% of them seen only once. The specimen was peripheral blood, collected on day 0 of MenACWY control vaccination. The J gene is TRBJ2-7, the V gene TRBV7-9; D not certain. This TCR was sampled from an adult in good health. CDR3 region: CASSLCEQYF. Written as DNA, the CDR3 is TGTGCCAGCAGCTTATGCGAGCAGTACTTC.